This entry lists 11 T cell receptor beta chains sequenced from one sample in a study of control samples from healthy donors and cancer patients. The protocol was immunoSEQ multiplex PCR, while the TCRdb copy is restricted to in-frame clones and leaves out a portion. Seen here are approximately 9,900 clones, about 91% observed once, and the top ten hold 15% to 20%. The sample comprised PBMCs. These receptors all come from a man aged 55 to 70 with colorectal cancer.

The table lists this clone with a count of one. CDR3 sequence: CASSLWADTQYF. Written as DNA, the CDR3 is TGTGCCAGCAGCTTATGGGCAGATACGCAGTATTTT. This sequence joins TRBV5-4 and TRBJ2-3; D not resolved. V gave up 2 bases and J gave up 4 bases, with 5 bases separating them. The CDR3 sequence is 12 residues long. Germline V gene lookup returns CDR1 SGHNT and CDR2 YYREEE (reference sequence).

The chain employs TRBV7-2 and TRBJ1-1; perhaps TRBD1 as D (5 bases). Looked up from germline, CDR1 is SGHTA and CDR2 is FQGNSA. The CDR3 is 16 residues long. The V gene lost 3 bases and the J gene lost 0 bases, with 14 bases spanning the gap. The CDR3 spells CASSLGGVWVNTEAFF. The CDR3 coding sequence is TGTGCCAGCAGCTTGGGGGGGGTCTGGGTGAACACTGAAGCTTTCTTT.

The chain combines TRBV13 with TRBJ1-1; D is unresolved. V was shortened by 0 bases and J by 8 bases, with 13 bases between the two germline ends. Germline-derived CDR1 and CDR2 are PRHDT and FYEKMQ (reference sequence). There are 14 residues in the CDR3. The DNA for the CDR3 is TGTGCCAGCAGCTTAGGCCTCGCCACTGCGGAAGCTTTCTTT. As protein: CASSLGLATAEAFF. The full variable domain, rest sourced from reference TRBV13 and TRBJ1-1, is AAGVIQSPRHLIKEKRETATLKCYPIPRHDTVYWYQQGPGQDPQFLISFYEKMQSDKGSIPDRFSAQQFSDYHSELNMSSLELGDSALYFCASSLGLATAEAFFGQGTRLTVV.

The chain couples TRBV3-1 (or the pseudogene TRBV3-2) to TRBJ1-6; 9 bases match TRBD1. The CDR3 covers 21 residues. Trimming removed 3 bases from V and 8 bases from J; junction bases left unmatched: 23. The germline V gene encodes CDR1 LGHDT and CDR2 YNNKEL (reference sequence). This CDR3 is CASSQGQGSAPSQFAHSPLHF. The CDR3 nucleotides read TGTGCCAGCAGCCAGGGACAGGGAAGCGCGCCCAGTCAATTCGCTCATTCACCCCTCCACTTT.

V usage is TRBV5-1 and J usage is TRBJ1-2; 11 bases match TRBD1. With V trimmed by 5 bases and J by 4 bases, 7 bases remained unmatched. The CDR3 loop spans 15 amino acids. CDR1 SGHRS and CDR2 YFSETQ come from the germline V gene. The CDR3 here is CASRLRTGGGYGYTF. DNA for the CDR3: TGCGCCAGCAGACTACGGACAGGGGGCGGCTATGGCTACACCTTC.

The CDR3 DNA reads TGTGCCAGCAGCAAGATACTAGCGGGGGGGCCGTATACGCAGTATTTT. Translating it yields CASSKILAGGPYTQYF. J is TRBJ2-3 and V is TRBV21-1; TRBD2 is taken as the D call from the table, unchecked against the DNA. TRBV21-1 is labeled a pseudogene. The length of the CDR3 is 16 residues.

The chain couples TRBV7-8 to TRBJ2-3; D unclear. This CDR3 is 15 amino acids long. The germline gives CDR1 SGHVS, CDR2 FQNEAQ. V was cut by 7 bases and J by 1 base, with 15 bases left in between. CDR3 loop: CASTLRRLGTDTQYF. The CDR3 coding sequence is TGTGCCAGCACCCTTCGCCGTCTTGGCACAGATACGCAGTATTTT.

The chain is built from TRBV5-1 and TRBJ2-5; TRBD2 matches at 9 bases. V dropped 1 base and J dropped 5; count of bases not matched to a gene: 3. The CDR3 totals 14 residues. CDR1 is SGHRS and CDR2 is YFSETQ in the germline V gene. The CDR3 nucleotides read TGCGCCAGCAGCTTGCTAGCGGGGACGGAGACCCAGTACTTC. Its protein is CASSLLAGTETQYF.

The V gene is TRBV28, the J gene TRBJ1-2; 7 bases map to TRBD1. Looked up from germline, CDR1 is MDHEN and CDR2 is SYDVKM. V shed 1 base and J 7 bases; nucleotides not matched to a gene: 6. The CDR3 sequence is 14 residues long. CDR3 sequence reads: CASSLYRDSGGYTF. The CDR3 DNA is TGTGCCAGCAGTTTATATCGGGACAGTGGTGGCTACACCTTC.

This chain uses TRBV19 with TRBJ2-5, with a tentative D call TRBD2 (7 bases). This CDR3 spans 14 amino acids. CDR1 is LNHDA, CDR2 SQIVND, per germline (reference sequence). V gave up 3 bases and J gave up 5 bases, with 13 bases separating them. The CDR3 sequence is CASSMGGAGETQYF. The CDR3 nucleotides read TGTGCCAGTAGTATGGGGGGGGCAGGCGAGACCCAGTACTTC.

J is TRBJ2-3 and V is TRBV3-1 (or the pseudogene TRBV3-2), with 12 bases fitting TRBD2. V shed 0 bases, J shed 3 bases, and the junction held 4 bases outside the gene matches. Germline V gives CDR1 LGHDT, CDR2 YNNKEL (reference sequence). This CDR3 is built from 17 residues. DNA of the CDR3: TGTGCCAGCAGCCAAGATAGGCTAGCGGGGGGGACAGATACGCAGTATTTT. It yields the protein CASSQDRLAGGTDTQYF.